The present TCR beta chain was sequenced within a study of graft-versus-host responses after intestinal transplantation. Study-wide background: Transplantation in recipients was multivisceral, liver-intestinal, or isolated intestinal.

As to this clone: Its antigen is still unknown.

Generated by immunoSEQ multiplex PCR, the TCRdb table keeps only in-frame clones and is missing some. The data contain about 39,000 clones, over 90% of them singletons. The CDR3 runs to 13 residues. Germline CDR1 SGHNT, CDR2 YYREEE (reference sequence). Between the trimmed V and J ends, which lost 5 bases and 2 bases, there was a span of 9 bases. The chain joins TRBV5-4 to TRBJ2-3; D gene uncertain. The sequencing here drew on unstimulated CD8+ T cells sorted from spleen or lymph node cells, taken before transplant. The sequence was obtained from a human donor who was the organ donor for an intestinal transplant. CDR3 sequence reads: CASRENPTDTQYF. CDR3 DNA sequence: TGTGCCAGCAGGGAAAATCCCACAGATACGCAGTATTTT.